This TCR beta chain was identified in a study of CD8 T cells in ankylosing spondylitis. V was shortened by 5 bases and J by 0 bases, with 15 bases between the two germline ends. Per germline, CDR1 SGHRS and CDR2 YFSETQ. The CDR3 sequence is 16 residues long. This clonotype was recorded many times. TCRdb re-derived calls from the 5' RACE reads in MiXCR, one entry per CDR3 protein. The sample has under 300,000 distinct CDR3 sequences, about 10% seen once; the top ten hold 6% to 8.5%. The sample consisted of blood, either unsorted or a sorted T cell fraction (not recorded which). The clonotype comes from a male donor with ankylosing spondylitis or in good health (not recorded which). The rearrangement links TRBV5-1 to TRBJ2-1; weak D call: TRBD1 (6 bases). CDR3 bases: TGCGCCAGCAGTGTTGACAGGCTGAGCTCCTACAATGAGCAGTTCTTC. Protein: CASSVDRLSSYNEQFF.